Listed here are 32 T cell receptor beta chains from one sample, sequenced in a study of blood T cell repertoires in COVID-19. Measured with immunoSEQ multiplex PCR; TCRdb has only the in-frame clones, and not every one. The sample records 330,000 or so clones, roughly 86% being singletons. Sequences were obtained from PBMCs or T cells enriched from blood (not recorded which). These TCRs come from a woman in her twenties or thirties who had been exposed to COVID-19.

The V and J genes are TRBV30 and TRBJ1-2, with D perhaps matching TRBD1 (5 bases). Germline-derived CDR1 and CDR2 are GTSNPN and SVGIG (reference sequence). With 2 bases removed from V and 4 bases from J, the gap between germline ends came to 11 bases. The CDR3 contains 13 residues. The DNA for the CDR3 is TGTGCCTGGAGTTTCAGGGCCCTCTATGGCTACACCTTC. It codes for CAWSFRALYGYTF.

The table lists this clone with a count of one. This chain joins TRBV6-5 and TRBJ2-7; D is uncertain. V lost 4 bases and J lost 9, with 16 bases in between. The germline CDR1 and CDR2 sequences are MNHEY and SVGAGI. The CDR3 totals 13 residues. CDR3 amino acids: CASSFGGAFGQYF. The CDR3 region has the DNA TGTGCCAGCAGTTTCGGCGGCGCCTTTGGGCAGTACTTC.

The chain uses TRBV6-5 and TRBJ1-1, with TRBD1 as a possible D gene (6 bases). Germline V gives CDR1 MNHEY, CDR2 SVGAGI. The CDR3 is 14 amino acids. V shed 6 bases and J shed 1 base, with 12 bases lying between them. CDR3 protein: CASRSPGQNTEAFF. The DNA of the CDR3 is TGTGCCAGCAGATCCCCGGGACAGAACACTGAAGCTTTCTTT.

Notes on this clone: This same CDR3 is encoded by further DNA sequences in the sample. The chain joins TRBV5-1 to TRBJ1-2; D is undetermined. V shed 1 base and J shed 5 bases, with 6 bases lying between them. Germline loops: CDR1 SGHRS, CDR2 YFSETQ. The CDR3 has 12 residues. The chain's CDR3 is CASSLSGYGYTF. CDR3 nucleotide sequence: TGCGCCAGCAGCTTGTCGGGGTATGGCTACACCTTC.

CDR3 loop: CSVPAGASTDTQYF. As DNA, the CDR3 is TGCAGCGTTCCAGCGGGCGCTAGCACAGATACGCAGTATTTT. The rearrangement joins TRBV29-1 to TRBJ2-3, with D possibly being TRBD2 (6 bases). Trimming shortened V by 5 bases and J by 0 bases, and 12 bases separated the two germline ends. This CDR3 comprises 14 residues. Germline V gene data show CDR1 as SQVTM and CDR2 as ANQGSEA.

J is TRBJ2-2 and V is TRBV28; TRBD2 might be the D (6 bases). The CDR3 length is 15 residues. From germline, CDR1 is MDHEN and CDR2 SYDVKM. The V end was cut by 7 bases, the J end by 0 bases, with 12 bases between. CDR3 amino acids: CASKPGLTNTGELFF. In DNA, the CDR3 is TGTGCCAGCAAACCGGGACTTACGAACACCGGGGAGCTGTTTTTT.

The rearrangement links TRBV28 to TRBJ2-1; possibly TRBD2 for D (5 bases). Germline values: CDR1 MDHEN, CDR2 SYDVKM. Trimming took 2 bases from V and 8 from J, leaving 16 bases between them. CDR3 length: 15 residues. The CDR3 coding sequence is TGTGCCAGCAGTTTAGGCGGGTCCAGCGTGGATGAGCAGTTCTTC. It specifies CASSLGGSSVDEQFF.

Here the CDR3 reads CASSLSNRGQGGYTF. In nucleotides, the CDR3 is TGTGCCAGCAGCTTATCTAACAGGGGGCAAGGTGGCTACACCTTC. The V call is TRBV7-2, the J call TRBJ1-2, with 9 bases lining up with TRBD1. Germline assignment: CDR1 SGHTA and CDR2 FQGNSA. J lost 7 bases, V lost 2 bases, and 8 bases had no gene match. The CDR3 covers 15 residues.

The chain is built from TRBV28 and TRBJ2-5, with no clear D. CDR1 is MDHEN, CDR2 SYDVKM, per germline. The CDR3 consists of 13 residues. The V end was cut by 6 bases, the J end by 0 bases, with 8 bases between. Here the CDR3 reads CASSSSYQETQYF. DNA of the CDR3: TGTGCCAGCAGCTCTAGTTACCAAGAGACCCAGTACTTC.

V and J are TRBV30 and TRBJ1-5; 7 bases match TRBD1. Germline-derived CDR1 and CDR2 are GTSNPN and SVGIG (reference sequence). The V segment lost 0 bases and the J segment 5 bases; nucleotides outside the gene matches: 7. The CDR3 covers 15 residues. CDR3 loop: CAWSVPRQGHQPQHF. CDR3 in DNA: TGTGCCTGGAGTGTACCCCGACAGGGTCATCAGCCCCAGCATTTT.

This clone appeared once. This chain links TRBV28 with TRBJ1-1; D unclear. Trimming pared 3 bases from V and 3 bases from J, leaving 20 bases between. Per the germline V gene, CDR1 is MDHEN and CDR2 is SYDVKM. The CDR3 spans 17 residues. This CDR3 is CASSLGGGRAKDTEAFF. The CDR3 region has the DNA TGTGCCAGCAGTTTGGGAGGAGGGAGGGCGAAGGACACTGAAGCTTTCTTT. Variable domain in full (rest from reference TRBV28 and TRBJ1-1): DVKVTQSSRYLVKRTGEKVFLECVQDMDHENMFWYRQDPGLGLRLIYFSYDVKMKEKGDIPEGYSVSREKKERFSLILESASTNQTSMYLCASSLGGGRAKDTEAFFGQGTRLTVV.

V is TRBV7-6 and J is TRBJ2-7; TRBD2 is a possible D gene (5 bases). Deletions cut 4 bases from V and 6 bases from J, with 19 bases between. Germline CDR1 and CDR2: SGHVS and FNYEAQ. The CDR3 is made up of 15 amino acids. The CDR3 loop reads CASSSTERSNLEQYF. The CDR3 nucleotides read TGTGCCAGCAGCTCCACTGAGCGGTCAAATCTCGAGCAGTACTTC.

V is TRBV30 and J is TRBJ2-1; tentative D call: TRBD2 (5 bases). CDR3 length: 14 amino acids. In germline, CDR1 is GTSNPN, CDR2 SVGIG (reference sequence). V dropped 2 bases and J dropped 0 bases, with 8 bases sitting between them. This CDR3 reads CAWSRGSSYNEQFF. Written as DNA, the CDR3 is TGTGCCTGGAGTCGAGGGAGCTCCTACAATGAGCAGTTCTTC. Filled out from reference TRBV30 and TRBJ2-1, the complete variable domain reads SQTIHQWPATLVQPVGSPLSLECTVEGTSNPNLYWYRQAAGRGLQLLFYSVGIGQISSEVPQNLSASRPQDRQFILSSKKLLLSDSGFYLCAWSRGSSYNEQFFGPGTRLTVL.

V and J are TRBV28 and TRBJ1-5, with 7 bases matching TRBD1. The J segment lost 0 bases and the V segment lost 5 bases, leaving 4 bases of the junction unmatched. Germline V gives CDR1 MDHEN, CDR2 SYDVKM. CDR3 length equals 15 residues. The CDR3 region has the DNA TGTGCCAGCAGTGGGACAGATAATAGCAATCAGCCCCAGCATTTT. Translated: CASSGTDNSNQPQHF.

The rearrangement links TRBV27 to TRBJ1-4; D possibly corresponds to TRBD1 (6 bases). V was trimmed by 8 bases and J by 8 bases, leaving 15 bases between them. CDR1 and CDR2 (germline): MNHEY, SMNVEV (reference sequence). The CDR3 runs to 13 residues. CDR3 sequence (DNA): TGTGCCAGCGGACAGTCGGTTTGGGAAAAACTGTTTTTT. Residues: CASGQSVWEKLFF. The variable domain in full, completed from reference TRBV27 and TRBJ1-4, reads EAQVTQNPRYLITVTGKKLTVTCSQNMNHEYMSWYRQDPGLGLRQIYYSMNVEVTDKGDVPEGYKVSRKEKRNFPLILESPSPNQTSLYFCASGQSVWEKLFFGSGTQLSVL.

V gene TRBV6-5 combines with J gene TRBJ1-3, with D perhaps matching TRBD1 (6 bases). V was cut by 7 bases and J by 7 bases, with 14 bases left in between. Germline CDR1 MNHEY, CDR2 SVGAGI. CDR3 length equals 13 residues. The CDR3 sequence is CASILGQGNTIYF. CDR3 DNA sequence: TGTGCCAGCATTCTGGGGCAGGGGAACACCATATATTTT.

This clone has only a few counts. The rearrangement links TRBV20-1 to TRBJ2-1; D is ambiguous. Germline CDR1 is DFQATT and CDR2 is SNEGSKA (reference sequence). Trimming took 0 bases from V and 9 from J, leaving 6 bases between them. This CDR3 is built from 11 residues. In DNA, the CDR3 is TGCAGTGCTAGAGATCCCGTTGAGCAGTTCTTC. This encodes CSARDPVEQFF.

V and J are TRBV5-1 and TRBJ2-7, with 8 bases lining up with TRBD2. The CDR3 length is 14 residues. Per germline, CDR1 SGHRS and CDR2 YFSETQ. Trimming took 1 base from V and 2 from J; bases not matched to a gene: 2. DNA for the CDR3: TGCGCCAGCAGCTTGACGGGACTAGCCTACGAGCAGTACTTC. Its translation: CASSLTGLAYEQYF.

This sequence joins TRBV27 and TRBJ1-4; TRBD1 is a possible D gene (6 bases). CDR3 size: 15 residues. The germline V gene encodes CDR1 MNHEY and CDR2 SMNVEV (reference sequence). Trimming shortened V by 6 bases and J by 8 bases, and 19 bases separated the two germline ends. The CDR3 DNA is TGTGCCAGCAGCCAACAAGGGGGGGCTTGGGAAAAACTGTTTTTT. Amino acid sequence: CASSQQGGAWEKLFF.

The chain uses TRBV7-8 and TRBJ2-1; 9 nucleotides match TRBD2. Looked up from germline, CDR1 is SGHVS and CDR2 is FQNEAQ. The CDR3 length is 16 residues. V lost 3 bases and J lost 6; bases outside the gene matches: 9. This chain's CDR3 is CASSFNPGTSPNEQFF. The CDR3 DNA reads as TGTGCCAGCAGCTTTAATCCCGGGACTAGCCCCAATGAGCAGTTCTTC. Together with reference TRBV7-8 and TRBJ2-1, the CDR3 gives the full variable domain: GAGVSQSPRYKVAKRGQDVALRCDPISGHVSLFWYQQALGQGPEFLTYFQNEAQLDKSGLPSDRFFAERPEGSVSTLKIQRTQQEDSAVYLCASSFNPGTSPNEQFFGPGTRLTVL.

The V gene is TRBV28, the J gene TRBJ2-7; 11 nucleotides line up with TRBD2. The germline V gene encodes CDR1 MDHEN and CDR2 SYDVKM. The CDR3 totals 18 residues. The J segment lost 4 bases and the V segment lost 3 bases, leaving 14 bases of the junction unmatched. CDR3 coding DNA: TGTGCCAGCAGTTTTCCCCTGACTTCTAGCGGGAGGACGTACGAGCAGTACTTC. It yields the protein CASSFPLTSSGRTYEQYF.

This chain joins TRBV29-1 and TRBJ2-1, with D perhaps TRBD1 (5 bases). Germline V gene data show CDR1 as SQVTM and CDR2 as ANQGSEA. Deletions cut 6 bases from V and 5 bases from J, with 14 bases between. The CDR3 loop spans 13 amino acids. CDR3 sequence: CSVGQVLNNEQFF. DNA for the CDR3: TGCAGCGTAGGACAAGTCCTAAACAATGAGCAGTTCTTC.

The rearrangement uses TRBV29-1 and TRBJ1-1; D is perhaps TRBD1 (5 bases). This CDR3 contains 13 residues. CDR1 and CDR2 from the germline V gene are SQVTM and ANQGSEA. Deletions cut 6 bases from V and 4 bases from J, with 15 bases between. Here the CDR3 reads CSVEQLGVTEAFF. CDR3 sequence (DNA): TGCAGCGTGGAACAGCTAGGGGTCACTGAAGCTTTCTTT.

The count of this clone is one. This rearrangement joins TRBV12-3 or TRBV12-4 to TRBJ1-1; unclear D gene. Trimming stripped 2 bases from V and 7 bases from J, with 5 bases between. This CDR3 has 11 residues. DNA for the CDR3: TGTGCCAGCAGTTTATACATTGAAGCTTTCTTT. Translating gives CASSLYIEAFF.

This chain connects TRBV3-1 (or the pseudogene TRBV3-2) to TRBJ2-1, with TRBD2 matching over 15 bases. CDR1 and CDR2 (germline): LGHDT, YNNKEL (reference sequence). J was trimmed by 6 bases and V by 4 bases; bases with no gene match: 7. There are 17 residues in the CDR3. For the CDR3, the DNA is TGTGCCAGCAGCCCTTCCTCGGGACTAGCGGGAGGCAATGAGCAGTTCTTC. Amino acid sequence: CASSPSSGLAGGNEQFF.

The gene calls are TRBV28 and TRBJ1-1, with D possibly being TRBD1 (5 bases). V lost 5 bases, J lost 8 bases, and 12 bases lay in between. The germline V gene has CDR1 MDHEN and CDR2 SYDVKM. CDR3 length: 12 residues. The CDR3 region is CASSPQGLEAFF. CDR3 coding DNA: TGTGCCAGCAGTCCGCAGGGTTTGGAAGCTTTCTTT.

As DNA, the CDR3 is TGTGCCAGCAGCTTAGAGCGGGCAGAGCAGTACTTC. Protein: CASSLERAEQYF. The chain recombines TRBV11-2 with TRBJ2-7; tentatively, D is TRBD2 (5 bases). Per the germline V gene, CDR1 is SGHAT and CDR2 is FQNNGV. The length of the CDR3 is 12 residues. The V end lost 0 bases, the J end lost 7 bases, and 7 bases lay between the germline ends.

CDR3 sequence: CASSFMSGTQYF. CDR3 DNA: TGTGCCAGCAGTTTTATGTCCGGTACGCAGTATTTT. V usage is TRBV27 and J usage is TRBJ2-3; unclear D gene. The CDR3 is made up of 12 amino acids. V was pared by 3 bases and J by 8 bases, with 9 bases between. Germline V lookup: CDR1 MNHEY, CDR2 SMNVEV (reference sequence).

This rearrangement joins TRBV7-6 to TRBJ1-1, with D unclear. Between the trimmed V and J ends, which lost 5 bases and 5 bases, there was a span of 15 bases. The CDR3 extends over 14 amino acids. Germline values: CDR1 SGHVS, CDR2 FNYEAQ. As DNA, the CDR3 is TGTGCCAGCAGCCCGCCTGGGAGGAGGACTGAAGCTTTCTTT. Amino acids: CASSPPGRRTEAFF.

The V call is TRBV21-1, the J call TRBJ1-1; the table calls TRBD1, which could not be checked here. TRBV21-1 is annotated as a pseudogene. CDR3 length equals 12 residues. CDR3 DNA: TGTGCCAGCAGCAGTCATACACAGAAAGCTTTCTTT. It translates to CASSSHTQKAFF.

The chain employs TRBV5-1 and TRBJ2-1, with 11 bases that match TRBD1. The germline CDR1 and CDR2 sequences are SGHRS and YFSETQ. V trimming: 3 bases; J trimming: 6 bases; junction bases outside the gene matches: 11. The CDR3 runs to 17 residues. The CDR3 loop is CASSWQPGQGVFNEQFF. The CDR3 bases are TGCGCCAGCAGCTGGCAACCGGGACAGGGGGTTTTCAATGAGCAGTTCTTC.

The chain links TRBV5-1 to TRBJ1-2, with D possibly TRBD1 on 6 matching bases. CDR3 size: 13 residues. With 0 bases removed from V and 4 bases from J, the gap between germline ends came to 7 bases. Germline-derived CDR1 and CDR2 are SGHRS and YFSETQ. CDR3 nucleotides: TGCGCCAGCAGCTTGGCGACAGGCTATGGCTACACCTTC. As protein: CASSLATGYGYTF.